These T cell receptor beta chains were read from a single sample in a study of shared clonotypes between healthy human individuals. Sequencing used immunoSEQ multiplex PCR; TCRdb keeps in-frame clones, though not all of them. The sample records some 2.3 million clones, approximately 93% being singletons. The sequencing input was naive CD4+ T cells from PBMCs. The receptor source for this set is a man in his late teens or twenties in good health. Some clones in this sample may be carry-over from other donors' samples. Both conserved end residues are part of each CDR3. The order of the fields is V gene, CDR3 protein.

TRBV11-2,CASSLVGLAGFEQFF
TRBV27,CASRLTPMVLAGNNEQFF
TRBV19,CASRTYGTDGNTIYF
TRBV5-1,CASSLAPGDTQYF
TRBV7-2,CASSSRTGNTEAFF
TRBV19,CASSIGVKRPQHF
TRBV7-8,CASSERGYEAFF
TRBV19,CASSYDRDSNQPQHF
TRBV6-4,CASSISGNTGELFF
TRBV11-2,CASSPRGVFDGYTF
TRBV5-4,CASSPSTGTGNTIYF
TRBV9,CASSQTDFAGNTIYF
TRBV29-1,CSVTGAVTYEQYF
TRBV5-1,CASARLAGVSSGEQYF
TRBV5-4,CASSWPLGGQYF
TRBV5-4,CASSLDRGIGEKLFF
TRBV6-6,CASTSTSGLAKNIQYF
TRBV18,CASSPARVPYEQYF
TRBV7-9,CASSLKDRGNEQFF
TRBV11-2,CASSLGLRRDTQYF
TRBV2,CASNSPAGGSPLHF
TRBV29-1,CSVEGPLEGSTDTQYF
TRBV14,CASSQDWTPRGETQYF
TRBV27,CASSLLAGTGLGYTF
TRBV7-6,CASSPTSGLAGNNEQFF
TRBV4-2,CASSQDLEQGIRYGYTF
TRBV6-1,CASSSVAGADTQYF
TRBV11-2,CASSLRIQRRGAGELFF
TRBV7-9,CASRNGWEKLFF
TRBV28,CASSLLRSGRRETQYF
TRBV10-3,CAISPPGQGYEQYF